What follows are 7 T cell receptor beta chains derived from one specimen sequenced in a study of graft-versus-host responses after intestinal transplantation. Assay used: immunoSEQ multiplex PCR; TCRdb lists only in-frame clones, some missing. The sample gives about 150,000 clones, around 90% of which show up once; approximately 0.2% is in the top ten. These receptors are not linked to any known antigen. The sequences come from unstimulated CD4+ T cells sorted from spleen or lymph node cells, collected before intestinal transplant. Every receptor here comes from a human donor who received an intestinal transplant.

The chain carries TRBV7-2 and TRBJ1-5, with a weak D call TRBD1 (6 bases). V was cut by 8 bases and J by 3 bases, with 14 bases left in between. The V gene's germline CDR1 is SGHTA and CDR2 FQGNSA. The CDR3 covers 14 residues. The CDR3 nucleotides are TGTGCCAGCCAGGGGTGGGGACTCAATCAGCCCCAGCATTTT. This encodes CASQGWGLNQPQHF.

This clone was seen once. The chain recombines TRBV28 with TRBJ1-6, with 10 bases matching TRBD1. The CDR3 has 15 amino acids. The germline CDR1 and CDR2 sequences are MDHEN and SYDVKM. V shed 2 bases, J shed 7 bases, and the junction held 2 bases outside the gene matches. The CDR3 spells CASSLPGQGNSPLHF. The CDR3 bases are TGTGCCAGCAGTTTACCGGGACAGGGGAATTCACCCCTCCACTTT.

The chain joins TRBV30 to TRBJ1-3, with a possible D match to TRBD1 (5 bases). Per the germline V gene, CDR1 is GTSNPN and CDR2 is SVGIG (reference sequence). This CDR3 region has 11 residues. Deletions cut 5 bases from V and 4 bases from J, with 6 bases between. CDR3 DNA sequence: TGTGCCTGGGGGGGAGGAAACACCATATATTTT. It yields the protein CAWGGGNTIYF. The full variable domain, completed using reference TRBV30 and TRBJ1-3, is SQTIHQWPATLVQPVGSPLSLECTVEGTSNPNLYWYRQAAGRGLQLLFYSVGIGQISSEVPQNLSASRPQDRQFILSSKKLLLSDSGFYLCAWGGGNTIYFGEGSWLTVV.

The chain employs TRBV28 and TRBJ2-7; D may correspond to TRBD1 or TRBD2 (5 bases each). Germline loops: CDR1 MDHEN, CDR2 SYDVKM. Trimming pared 4 bases from V and 2 bases from J, leaving 12 bases between. The CDR3 consists of 14 residues. As DNA, the CDR3 is TGTGCCAGCAGTTGGGCAAGGGGACCCTACGAGCAGTACTTC. Its translation is CASSWARGPYEQYF. Combining the CDR3 with reference TRBV28 and TRBJ2-7 gives the whole variable domain DVKVTQSSRYLVKRTGEKVFLECVQDMDHENMFWYRQDPGLGLRLIYFSYDVKMKEKGDIPEGYSVSREKKERFSLILESASTNQTSMYLCASSWARGPYEQYFGPGTRLTVT.

The V and J genes are TRBV11-2 and TRBJ2-7, with 9 positions matching TRBD2. The CDR3 totals 16 residues. V shed 0 bases and J 7 bases; nucleotides not matched to a gene: 10. Germline CDR1 reads SGHAT; CDR2 reads FQNNGV. CDR3 protein: CASSLEGLAGAGEQYF. CDR3 coding DNA: TGTGCCAGCAGCTTAGAGGGGTTAGCGGGAGCAGGAGAGCAGTACTTC.

The rearrangement joins TRBV4-2 to TRBJ1-5; D call uncertain. In germline, CDR1 is LGHNA, CDR2 YNFKEQ. V was trimmed by 0 bases and J by 7 bases, leaving 13 bases between them. CDR3 length equals 15 residues. CDR3 loop: CASSQDRFPVQPQHF. The CDR3 DNA sequence: TGTGCCAGCAGCCAAGATCGGTTCCCCGTCCAGCCCCAGCATTTT.

The chain carries TRBV7-9 and TRBJ2-3, with TRBD2 as a possible D gene (6 bases). Germline-derived CDR1 and CDR2 are SEHNR and FQNEAQ (reference sequence). V was clipped by 2 bases and J by 3 bases, with 9 bases between them. This CDR3 comprises 14 residues. The CDR3, as DNA: TGTGCCAGCAGCTTATTTGGGGGGACAGATACGCAGTATTTT. It translates to CASSLFGGTDTQYF.